The T cell receptor (beta chain) described here comes from a study of blood T cell repertoires in COVID-19. Generated by immunoSEQ multiplex PCR, the TCRdb table keeps only in-frame clones and is missing some. The data show 100,000 or so clones, with 70% to 90% seen just once and more than 5.5% held by the top ten. Germline V gene lookup returns CDR1 SNHLY and CDR2 FYNNEI. The CDR3 is 14 residues long. J gave up 7 bases and V 6 bases, and 8 bases lay outside the gene matches. The origin of this receptor is a woman aged 60-75 years with acute or convalescent COVID-19. The specimen was peripheral blood. V and J are TRBV2 and TRBJ2-2; 7 bases fit TRBD1. DNA of the CDR3: TGTGCCAGCAGAATAGACAGGGCCAGCGGGGAGCTGTTTTTT. Its translation is CASRIDRASGELFF.